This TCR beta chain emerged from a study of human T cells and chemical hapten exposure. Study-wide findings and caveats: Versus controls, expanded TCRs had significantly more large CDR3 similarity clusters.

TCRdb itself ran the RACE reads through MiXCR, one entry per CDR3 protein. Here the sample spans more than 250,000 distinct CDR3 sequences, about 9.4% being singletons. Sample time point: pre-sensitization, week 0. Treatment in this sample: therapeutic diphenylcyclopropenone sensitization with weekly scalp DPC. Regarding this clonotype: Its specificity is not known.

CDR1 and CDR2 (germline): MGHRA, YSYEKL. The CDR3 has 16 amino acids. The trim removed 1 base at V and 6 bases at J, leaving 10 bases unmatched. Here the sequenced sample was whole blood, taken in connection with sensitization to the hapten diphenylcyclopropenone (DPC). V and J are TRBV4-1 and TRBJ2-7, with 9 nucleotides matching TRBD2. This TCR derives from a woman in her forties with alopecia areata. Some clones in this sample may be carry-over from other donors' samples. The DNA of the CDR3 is TGCGCCAGCAGCCAAGTCTCTGCGGGAGGGCCCGTCGAGCAGTACTTC. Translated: CASSQVSAGGPVEQYF.